This T cell receptor beta chain was recovered during a study of cytomegalovirus exposure and HLA in healthy donors (dated by TCRdb to 2017 to 2019). A note on the overall study: In an earlier analysis of several hundred of the donors, less than 350 Gb of sequence data and some 120 million unique TCR beta sequences from roughly 180 million T cells were reported. An early release that covered about 600 HLA-typed donors contained around 300 gigabases of sequencing data and around 85 million unique TCR sequences. Of the roughly 400 genotyped donors, approximately 80% fell in the genetic ancestry cluster associated with self-reported Caucasian donors. The study aimed to test whether signatures of past pathogen exposure could be identified by cataloging public T cell receptors. The study used immunosequencing to profile the T cell repertoires of more than 650 subjects and linked those repertoires to cytomegalovirus serostatus. Along with the roughly 610-subject first cohort, a separate validation cohort of over 90 different subjects was used. High-throughput TCR immunosequencing, statistical association of individual TCRs with disease status, and machine learning were combined to predict cytomegalovirus infection status. To study patterns of TCR occurrence, a later analysis re-analyzed previously published TCR beta repertoires from 600 to 750 donors and added high-resolution HLA genotyping. The later analysis used no new phenotypic data to find candidate immune exposures, relying instead on TCR beta sequences and their occurrence across donors. An earlier analysis of 587 of the donors applied high-throughput TCR beta sequencing to assess whether each TCR beta V gene segment acted as functional or pseudogenic. Alongside the repertoire data, information on donor age, sex, ethnicity and CMV serostatus was compiled. A later genetic analysis used genome-wide SNP genotypes for about three fifths of the 666 donors, treating that subset as a discovery cohort. All discovery cohort repertoires had been generated using a single sequencing platform. HLA typing included class I and class II loci at four-digit resolution. The number of typed donors differed by locus: about 629-640 for A, B, C, DRB1 and DQB1; some 500 for DQA1; around 610 for DPA1; and around 470 for DPB1. About five DR-DQ haplotypes were handled as single units for association and clustering because linkage in the cohort was strong. Across 398 genotyped donors of the cohort, an average of about 220,000 unique TCR beta nucleotide sequences per donor were sequenced, and roughly 20% of those sequences were non-productive.

Concerning this clone itself: Its antigen has not been determined. Qualities for individual bases were not recorded, and no much larger clone is one base off.

Broader findings and caveats from the paper: The classifier was reported to diagnose cytomegalovirus status with high specificity and sensitivity in both the original cohort and the validation cohort. A cluster of highly shared sequence variants was judged likely to represent a technical artifact of the sequencing pipeline. In vitro tests confirmed that three of the cytomegalovirus-associated TCR beta chains recognize cytomegalovirus antigens. When HLA alleles, especially DR and DQ, strongly co-occurred, TCR associations were difficult to assign to individual alleles. Some IMGT-functional V segments, including TRBV6-2 and TRBV6-3, could not be distinguished by the 87-base-pair reads and were therefore excluded. Compared with the approximately 670-donor mean, donors in an Asian-associated ancestry cluster had fewer N-insertions in productive TCRs, according to a later genetic analysis. The only immune exposure information available for the cohort was CMV serostatus. A total of roughly 160 TCR beta chains were listed by the study as associated with cytomegalovirus. A later genetic analysis associated a missense DCLRE1C variant with V-gene and J-gene trimming of TCR beta chains, and an independent cohort replicated the association. In a later analysis, the rate of TCR association differed among HLA loci, with DRB1 alleles having the most associated TCRs and HLA-C alleles having the fewest. Correlated functional status among segregating V segments might be attributable to linkage disequilibrium, but an unknown experimental factor could not be ruled out. Specific HLA alleles were associated with 16,951 TCR beta sequences at a false discovery rate of 0.05 in a later analysis. In an earlier analysis of 587 of the donors, most TCR beta V segments appeared in productive rearrangements about 87% or about 30% of the time, broadly matching IMGT annotations. A further reported finding was that TCR beta sequences accurately predicted the HLA-A and HLA-B alleles for most subjects in the first cohort. While some public TCRs were present in many individuals, most TCR sequences turned up only very rarely across donors. Because HLA typing was unavailable for some donors at each locus, only the typed subset was used in association tests. In a later analysis, several top co-occurrence clusters were reported to appear linked to parvovirus B19, influenza, CMV and Epstein-Barr virus. In a later analysis, HLA-associated TCR beta chains were found to be more clonally expanded and to have lower generation probabilities than equally common non-associated chains. The authors suggested that the approach could potentially be extended to other disease states and immunological phenotypes. Roughly uniform sequencing depth across donors was assumed in presence/absence analyses, although this assumption may not hold. The earlier analysis of approximately 590 of the donors excluded approximately 15 rarely observed V segments, including chromosome 9 orphons, because counts were too low. The cohort was sequenced for TCR beta chains only, and without alpha or paired-chain data the features that could be detected were limited. In a later analysis, most CMV-associated TCR beta chains were found to appear HLA-restricted, with HLA associations seemingly driven largely by CMV exposure.

The cohort was made up of approximately 700 healthy bone marrow donors. At the time of sampling, all cohort members were nominally healthy, though unrecorded immune exposures were likely present. The donor tested CMV seronegative and was one of the 352 seronegative cohort members. A peripheral blood sample was collected from each donor, and TCR beta sequencing was performed on peripheral blood mononuclear cells. Genomic DNA was extracted from the blood cell samples with the Qiagen DNeasy Blood Extraction Kit. The method behind the library was the immunoSEQ multiplex PCR assay. For the multiplex PCR, a mixture combining 60 forward primers for TCR Vbeta segments and 13 reverse primers for TCR Jbeta segments was used. The CDR3 region of rearranged TCR beta genes was amplified from genomic DNA with a multiplex PCR assay. Amplified TCR beta libraries were sequenced as 87-base-pair reads on the Illumina HiSeq System. In the paper's pipeline: A later analysis tallied 75 million to 95 million unique TCR beta chains across the 700 or so repertoires, and around 10 million of those chains were shared by two or more donors. A nearest-neighbor algorithm error-corrected the raw reads and collapsed the reads into unique sequences, merging closely related sequences to remove PCR and sequencing errors. CDR3 sequences were aligned to IMGT reference sequences to assign V, D and J gene segments. For a sequence to be retained, a match of at least six nucleotides to both a V gene segment and a J gene segment was required. A rearrangement was called productive if the CDR3 had no stop codons and remained in frame with V and J, and every other rearrangement was called non-productive. Following IMGT convention, CDR3 was defined as the stretch from the second conserved V-encoded cysteine up to the conserved J-encoded phenylalanine. The earlier analysis of 587 of the donors excluded sequences that lacked an unambiguous match to a single V gene segment. An earlier analysis of a few hundred of the donors called V segments functional above 56.7% productive rearrangements and segregating when the between-donor standard deviation exceeded 5%. A statistical classification framework was built for diagnosing cytomegalovirus status from the catalog of TCR beta chain sequences. In a later analysis, V and J genes were assigned by comparing TCR nucleotide sequences against IMGT/GENE-DB human TR gene sequences. A later analysis assigned CDR3 sequences and most-parsimonious VDJ recombination scenarios with the TCRdist pipeline. In a later analysis, each TCR beta chain was defined by its CDR3 amino acid sequence together with its V-gene family, and reads lacking a unique V-gene family were excluded. In a later analysis, approximately 640 highly shared, low-generation-probability nucleotide sequences were removed to address suspected cross-contamination and a sequencing artifact. In a later analysis, a clonal expansion index was calculated for each public chain from normalized within-repertoire ranks of inferred template counts. In a later analysis, generation probabilities were computed using a VDJ recombination model fitted to out-of-frame rearrangements, and the results were checked against IGoR. In a later analysis, hypergeometric tests were used to score TCR-TCR, TCR-HLA and TCR-CMV co-occurrence, with a repertoire-size bias correction applied to TCR pairs. To estimate false discovery rates, a later analysis permuted the HLA or CMV assignments 20 times. In a later analysis, co-occurring TCRs were grouped using DBSCAN, with TCRdist sequence similarity added in when clustering inside HLA-allele-positive subsets. Co-occurrence clustering excluded repertoires with fewer than 30,000 or more than 120,000 public chains, plus five with anomalous nucleotide sharing. TCRdb stores this immuneACCESS table with in-frame sequences only. Part of the clones is absent; in the studies checked, under half of the shortfall reflects unresolved V genes, and no reason is known for the rest. V, J and clone size are those of that table, while D and trimming were read from the DNA. The sample records under 200,000 clones, roughly 84% of which are singletons. The ten largest make up more than 0.35% of the sample.

Here V drops 5 bases and J drops 0 bases, and the junction holds 10 bases not matched to any gene. Reading the germline V gene (reference sequence) gives CDR1 SEHNR and CDR2 FQNEAQ. Reading from cysteine to phenylalanine, the CDR3 counts 18 amino acids. The CDR3 DNA has 54 bases and is translated from base 1. The sequence is built from TRBV7-9 and TRBJ2-6; 7 junctional bases match TRBD1. The sequence came from a boy under 10 years old in good health and CMV-seronegative. Sequencing used PBMCs. The nucleotide sequence reads TGTGCCAGCAGCCGTTGGGGACAGCTTTACTCTGGGGCCAACGTCCTGACTTTC. Translated, this gives CASSRWGQLYSGANVLTF.